This T cell receptor beta chain was recorded in a study of blood T cell repertoires in COVID-19. In the study overall: Acute and convalescent COVID-19 samples came from the United States, Italy and Spain. T cells, B-cell-depleted T cells, or PBMCs provided the cDNA or gDNA that served as material.

CDR1 and CDR2 (germline): MNHNS, SASEGT. The CDR3 length is 14 residues. The V end was cut by 0 bases, the J end by 4 bases, with 9 bases between. Original methodology: Amplified reference gene primers provided the basis for estimating nucleated cell counts. Sequenced by immunoSEQ multiplex PCR; TCRdb stores in-frame clones only, minus some. The DNA gave D and trimming, while V, J and clone size come from that table. The sample contains 150,000 to 200,000 clones, 80% to 90% of which appear only once. The chain employs TRBV6-1 and TRBJ1-2; D is perhaps TRBD1 (5 bases). Sequencing used peripheral blood. This sequence was found in a woman older than 75 with COVID-19, enrolled during active disease. The CDR3 region is CASSEAGGSYGYTF. The CDR3 region has the DNA TGTGCCAGCAGTGAAGCGGGGGGTTCCTATGGCTACACCTTC.